The source of this T cell receptor beta chain is a study of shared clonotypes between healthy human individuals. The naive CD8 population came from CD45RO-negative cells selected for CCR7, without terminally differentiated effector memory CD45RA+ cells. Broader study findings: The rarefaction results pointed to incomplete sorted-subset sequencing despite large depth. Larger richness was generally estimated for naive than memory subsets.

Details on this clone: Its antigen is unknown.

The assay was immunoSEQ multiplex PCR, and TCRdb's table has in-frame clones only and misses some. This sample has about 600,000 clones; around 95% occur once, and the top ten carry 0.09% to 0.13%. The sequenced material came from naive CD8+ T cells sorted from blood. This clonotype was sampled from a young woman in good health.

CDR3 in DNA: TGTGCCAGCAGCTTAGGTAGGAACATCTACGAGCAGTACTTC. Translation gives CASSLGRNIYEQYF. This rearrangement joins TRBV11-2 to TRBJ2-5; D remains unclear. TRBJ2-7 matches the DNA end more closely, so the J call is doubtful. The V gene's germline CDR1 is SGHAT and CDR2 FQNNGV. This CDR3 region has 14 residues.